The 18 T cell receptor beta chains listed next were all sequenced from one sample in a study of T cell changes during pregnancy in multiple sclerosis. Sequencing was performed with immunoSEQ multiplex PCR; in TCRdb, only in-frame clones are kept and a portion is missing. The profile shows some 71,000 clones, roughly 93% of them singletons. The specimen comprised peripheral blood, sampled in the third trimester of pregnancy. These receptors all stem from a female donor with multiple sclerosis, enrolled in a pregnancy study.

As DNA, the CDR3 is TGTGCCAGCAGCGTAGTCGCGGCAGGGGGGAATTCACCCCTCCACTTT. It yields the protein CASSVVAAGGNSPLHF. This chain uses TRBV9 with TRBJ1-6, with 7 bases matching TRBD1. Germline assignment: CDR1 SGDLS and CDR2 YYNGEE. Trimming removed 0 bases from V and 7 bases from J; junction bases left unmatched: 7. This CDR3 is built from 16 residues.

This rearrangement joins TRBV28 to TRBJ1-2; D not certain. The ends were cut back, 2 bases at V and 4 bases at J, with 8 bases in the middle. The CDR3 is 13 residues long. Germline CDR1 MDHEN, CDR2 SYDVKM. CDR3 DNA sequence: TGTGCCAGCAGTTTACCATTCGGCTATGGCTACACCTTC. It yields the protein CASSLPFGYGYTF.

The chain couples TRBV6-1 to TRBJ2-5; D perhaps matches TRBD2 (6 bases). Trimming stripped 10 bases from V and 0 bases from J, with 15 bases between. Per germline, CDR1 MNHNS and CDR2 SASEGT. This CDR3 region has 14 residues. This CDR3 reads CATSGRGDQETQYF. In DNA form, the CDR3 reads TGTGCCACCTCGGGGCGGGGTGACCAAGAGACCCAGTACTTC.

The chain recombines TRBV27 with TRBJ1-2, with 8 bases fitting TRBD1. Per the germline V gene, CDR1 is MNHEY and CDR2 is SMNVEV (reference sequence). The V gene end was trimmed by 4 bases and the J gene end by 7 bases; junction bases not matched to a gene: 5. The CDR3 is made up of 13 amino acids. The CDR3 DNA follows: TGTGCCAGCAGTTCGGCCAGGGGGCTTGGCTACACCTTC. Translated: CASSSARGLGYTF.

CDR3 sequence (DNA): TGTGCCAGCAGTTTATTCGGGGAATCTTTGTCGAGTGGCTACACCTTC. This translates into CASSLFGESLSSGYTF. The chain is built from TRBV28 and TRBJ1-2; D call uncertain. This CDR3 spans 16 amino acids. Germline V gene sequence: CDR1 MDHEN, CDR2 SYDVKM. With 1 base removed from V and 7 bases from J, the gap between germline ends came to 19 bases.

This chain connects TRBV6-5 to TRBJ1-2, with TRBD1 matching over 8 bases. From germline, CDR1 is MNHEY and CDR2 SVGAGI. V lost 6 bases and J lost 2; bases outside the gene matches: 5. This CDR3 spans 14 amino acids. For the CDR3, the DNA is TGTGCCAGCAGACCCGGGACAGGAAACTATGGCTACACCTTC. This codes for CASRPGTGNYGYTF.

This sequence joins TRBV29-1 and TRBJ2-1; D gene uncertain. CDR1 and CDR2 from the germline V gene are SQVTM and ANQGSEA. V lost 4 bases and J 8 bases, leaving 9 bases between the germline ends. The CDR3 runs to 11 residues. In DNA, the CDR3 is TGCAGCGTTGGGATCGGAGATGAGCAGTTCTTC. This encodes CSVGIGDEQFF.

The V call is TRBV7-3, the J call TRBJ2-3; TRBD2 might be the D (6 bases). Germline CDR1 and CDR2: SGHTA and FQGTGA. V was pared by 3 bases and J by 5 bases, with 9 bases between. The CDR3 runs to 13 residues. CDR3 sequence reads: CASSFSGQDTQYF. The DNA of the CDR3 is TGTGCCAGCAGCTTTAGCGGACAAGATACGCAGTATTTT.

The chain employs TRBV4-2 and TRBJ2-7, with TRBD2 identical over 7 bases. J lost 2 bases, V lost 2 bases, and 9 bases had no gene match. Germline V gene sequence: CDR1 LGHNA, CDR2 YNFKEQ. The CDR3 totals 16 residues. The CDR3 here is CASSQTTAGAAYEQYF. The DNA of the CDR3 is TGTGCCAGCAGCCAAACGACCGCGGGAGCCGCCTACGAGCAGTACTTC.

This clone appeared once. The rearrangement uses TRBV11-2 and TRBJ1-2; no reliable D call. Deletions cut 5 bases from V and 2 bases from J, with 6 bases between. This CDR3 spans 12 amino acids. Looked up from germline, CDR1 is SGHAT and CDR2 is FQNNGV. The CDR3 nucleotides read TGTGCCAGCAGCGCCGGGAACTATGGCTACACCTTC. This codes for CASSAGNYGYTF.

This chain connects TRBV29-1 to TRBJ1-5; D is perhaps TRBD1 (6 bases). The CDR3 sequence is 14 residues long. Germline V gives CDR1 SQVTM, CDR2 ANQGSEA. V was clipped by 7 bases and J by 4 bases, with 17 bases between them. CDR3: CSAWFRGGNQPQHF. CDR3 DNA sequence: TGCAGCGCTTGGTTCAGGGGCGGAAATCAGCCCCAGCATTTT.

V and J are TRBV6-1 and TRBJ1-2; unclear D gene. V was pared by 6 bases and J by 0 bases, with 8 bases between. Germline V lookup: CDR1 MNHNS, CDR2 SASEGT. The CDR3 contains 13 residues. The CDR3 reads CASRAAANYGYTF. DNA for the CDR3: TGTGCCAGCAGAGCGGCAGCTAACTATGGCTACACCTTC.

The chain couples TRBV6-1 to TRBJ1-4; 7 nucleotides match TRBD1. The CDR3 extends over 16 amino acids. CDR1 MNHNS and CDR2 SASEGT come from the germline V gene. Unmatched junction bases numbered 11, after V lost 2 bases and J lost 8 bases. The CDR3 here is CASSEFRGTGWEKLFF. In DNA form, the CDR3 reads TGTGCCAGCAGTGAATTCAGGGGGACGGGATGGGAAAAACTGTTTTTT.

The chain has TRBV27 and TRBJ2-2; tentative D call: TRBD1 (7 bases). The CDR3 is 15 amino acids. Trimming took 2 bases from V and 5 from J, leaving 12 bases between them. The germline V gene encodes CDR1 MNHEY and CDR2 SMNVEV (reference sequence). The CDR3 is CASSLGGTATGELFF. The DNA for the CDR3 is TGTGCCAGCAGTTTAGGCGGGACAGCTACCGGGGAGCTGTTTTTT.

The chain joins TRBV6-5 to TRBJ2-2, with 10 bases fitting TRBD1. The V segment lost 4 bases and the J segment 6 bases; nucleotides outside the gene matches: 2. Looked up from germline, CDR1 is MNHEY and CDR2 is SVGAGI. There are 14 residues in the CDR3. This CDR3 reads CASSSGQGAGELFF. DNA for the CDR3: TGTGCCAGCAGTTCCGGACAGGGGGCCGGGGAGCTGTTTTTT.

This chain connects TRBV4-1 to TRBJ2-1; 10 positions match TRBD2. V lost 3 bases, J lost 3 bases, and 8 bases stayed unmatched. This CDR3 contains 17 residues. Germline V CDR1 and CDR2: MGHRA, YSYEKL. DNA for the CDR3: TGCGCCAGCAGCCAGGGGCCTAGGACTAGCGGCTACAATGAGCAGTTCTTC. It translates to CASSQGPRTSGYNEQFF.

The table lists this clone with a count of one. This chain joins TRBV6-1 and TRBJ2-7, with D perhaps TRBD1 (6 bases). Germline CDR1 MNHNS, CDR2 SASEGT. This CDR3 is built from 15 residues. The germline V and J ends were trimmed by 5 bases and 4 bases, with 18 bases remaining between them. The CDR3 sequence is CASSSYTGPRYEQYF. The CDR3 region has the DNA TGTGCCAGCAGTTCTTATACAGGGCCGCGGTACGAGCAGTACTTC.

The chain employs TRBV2 and TRBJ1-3; a weak D match, TRBD1 (5 bases). Germline CDR1 is SNHLY and CDR2 is FYNNEI. The CDR3 contains 19 residues. The V gene lost 5 bases and the J gene lost 0 bases, with 23 bases spanning the gap. Here the CDR3 DNA reads TGTGCCAGCAGTCCGATTACCCCCGGGACTGTTGACTCTGGAAACACCATATATTTT. Translation: CASSPITPGTVDSGNTIYF.